This T cell receptor (beta chain) was observed in a study of Graves' ophthalmopathy and Graves' hyperthyroidism. At the level of the study: Pretreatment peripheral blood was obtained at initial diagnosis.

Study results and caveats: The authors also found most expanded thyroid clonotypes above 0.001 frequency in blood. The model forecast ophthalmopathy progression, reaching around 66% sensitivity and 72% to 75% specificity.

Amplified material comprised TCR beta CDR3 regions derived from RNA transcripts. First-round RT-PCR employed HTBI primers, with a second-round multiplex PCR after it. TCRdb called the multiplex PCR reads again in MiXCR, with one record for every CDR3 protein. The sample contains 360,000 or so distinct CDR3 sequences, 15% to 20% of which appear only once. The CDR3 totals 17 residues. Trimming at V came to 1 base and at J to 0 bases, leaving 4 bases not matched to a gene. Germline values: CDR1 KGHDR, CDR2 SFDVKD. As to this clonotype: Its antigen is currently unknown.

Fresh peripheral blood (more than 9.5 ml) yielded the PBMCs. Input material: peripheral blood. The sequence was collected from a woman aged 18-29 years with Graves' ophthalmopathy. The V gene is TRBV24-1, the J gene TRBJ2-2; 7 bases are shared with TRBD1. This CDR3 is CATSDFKRGPNTGELFF. The CDR3 region has the DNA TGTGCCACCAGTGATTTCAAAAGGGGGCCGAACACCGGGGAGCTGTTTTTT.